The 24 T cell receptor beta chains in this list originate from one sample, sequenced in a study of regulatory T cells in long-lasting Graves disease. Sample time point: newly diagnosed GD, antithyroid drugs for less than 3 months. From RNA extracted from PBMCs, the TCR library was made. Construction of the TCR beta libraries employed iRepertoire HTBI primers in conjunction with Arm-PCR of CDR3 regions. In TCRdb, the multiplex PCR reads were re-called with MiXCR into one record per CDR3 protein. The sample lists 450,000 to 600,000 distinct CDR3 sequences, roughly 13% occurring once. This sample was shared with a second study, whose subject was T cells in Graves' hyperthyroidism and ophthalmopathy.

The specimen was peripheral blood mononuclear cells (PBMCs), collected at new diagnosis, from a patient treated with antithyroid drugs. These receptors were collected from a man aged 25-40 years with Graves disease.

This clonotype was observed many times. CDR3 residues: CASSLGTTVNTEAFF. DNA for the CDR3: TGCGCCAGCAGCTTGGGGACGACAGTTAACACTGAAGCTTTCTTT. The rearrangement joins TRBV5-1 to TRBJ1-1; D is possibly TRBD1 (5 bases). CDR1 SGHRS and CDR2 YFSETQ come from the germline V gene. The CDR3 contains 15 residues. Trimming took off 0 bases at V and 2 bases at J, with 11 bases between the two ends.

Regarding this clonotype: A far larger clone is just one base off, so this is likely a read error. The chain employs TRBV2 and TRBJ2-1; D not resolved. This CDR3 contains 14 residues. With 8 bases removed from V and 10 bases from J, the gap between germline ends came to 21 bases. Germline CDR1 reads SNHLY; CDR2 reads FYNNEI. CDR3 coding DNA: TGTGCCAGCTGCCGAGAAGGGTCCCCCTACGAGCAGTTCTTC. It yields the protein CASCREGSPYEQFF.

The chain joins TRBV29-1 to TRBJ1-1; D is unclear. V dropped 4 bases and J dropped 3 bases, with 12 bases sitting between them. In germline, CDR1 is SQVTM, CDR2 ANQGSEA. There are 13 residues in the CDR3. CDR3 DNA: TGCAGCGTTGTCGAATATCAGGACACTGAAGCTTTCTTT. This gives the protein CSVVEYQDTEAFF.

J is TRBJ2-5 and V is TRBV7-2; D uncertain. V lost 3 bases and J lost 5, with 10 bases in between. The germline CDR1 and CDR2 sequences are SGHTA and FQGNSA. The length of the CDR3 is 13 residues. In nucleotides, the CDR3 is TGTGCCAGCAGCTTCTCAACCCGGGAGACCCAGTACTTC. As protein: CASSFSTRETQYF.

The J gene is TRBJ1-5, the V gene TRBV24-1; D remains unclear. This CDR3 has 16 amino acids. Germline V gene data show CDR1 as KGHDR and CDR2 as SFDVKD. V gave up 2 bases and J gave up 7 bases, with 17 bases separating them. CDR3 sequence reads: CATSDSPGPSRQPQHF. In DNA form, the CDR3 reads TGTGCCACCAGTGATTCCCCCGGTCCAAGCAGACAGCCCCAGCATTTT.

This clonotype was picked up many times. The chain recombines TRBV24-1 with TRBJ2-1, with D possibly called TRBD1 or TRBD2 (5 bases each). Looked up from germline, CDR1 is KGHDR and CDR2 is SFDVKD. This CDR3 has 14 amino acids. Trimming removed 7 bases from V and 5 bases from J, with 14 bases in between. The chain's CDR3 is CATRTGLGDNEQFF. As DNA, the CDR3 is TGTGCCACCAGGACCGGCCTGGGGGACAATGAGCAGTTCTTC.

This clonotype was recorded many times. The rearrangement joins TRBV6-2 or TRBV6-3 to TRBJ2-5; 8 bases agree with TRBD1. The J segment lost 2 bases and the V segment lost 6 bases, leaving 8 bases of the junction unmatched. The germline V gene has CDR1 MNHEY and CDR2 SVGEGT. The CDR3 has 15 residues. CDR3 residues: CASRWDRSQQETQYF. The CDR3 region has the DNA TGTGCCAGCAGATGGGACAGGAGCCAACAAGAGACCCAGTACTTC.

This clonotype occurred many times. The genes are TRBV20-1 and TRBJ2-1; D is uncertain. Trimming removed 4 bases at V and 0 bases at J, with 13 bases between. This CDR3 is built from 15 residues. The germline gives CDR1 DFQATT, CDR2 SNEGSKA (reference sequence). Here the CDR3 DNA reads TGCAGTGCTACTCCCCCGACCAACTCCTACAATGAGCAGTTCTTC. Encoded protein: CSATPPTNSYNEQFF.

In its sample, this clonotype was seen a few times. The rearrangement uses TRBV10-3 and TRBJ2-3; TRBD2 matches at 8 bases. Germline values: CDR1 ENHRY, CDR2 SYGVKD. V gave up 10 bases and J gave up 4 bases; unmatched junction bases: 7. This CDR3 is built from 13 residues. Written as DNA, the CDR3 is TGTGCCACCCAAGCGGGAGACGCAGATACGCAGTATTTT. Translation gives CATQAGDADTQYF.

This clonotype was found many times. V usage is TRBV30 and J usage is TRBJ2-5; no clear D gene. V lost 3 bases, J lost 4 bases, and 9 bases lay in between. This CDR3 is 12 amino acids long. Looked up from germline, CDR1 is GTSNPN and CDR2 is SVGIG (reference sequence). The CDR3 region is CAWREKGETQYF. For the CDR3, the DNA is TGTGCCTGGAGAGAAAAGGGAGAGACCCAGTACTTC.

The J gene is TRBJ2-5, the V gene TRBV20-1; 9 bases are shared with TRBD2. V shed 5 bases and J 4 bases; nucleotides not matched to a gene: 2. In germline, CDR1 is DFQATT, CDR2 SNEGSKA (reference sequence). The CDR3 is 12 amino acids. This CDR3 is CSALLAGETQYF. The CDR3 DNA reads TGCAGTGCTTTACTAGCGGGAGAGACCCAGTACTTC.

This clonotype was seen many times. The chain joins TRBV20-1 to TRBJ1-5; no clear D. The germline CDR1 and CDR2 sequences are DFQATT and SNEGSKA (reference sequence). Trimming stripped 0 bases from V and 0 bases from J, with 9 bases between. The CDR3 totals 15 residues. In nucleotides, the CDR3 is TGCAGTGCTAGAGATCTGAAGTATAGCAATCAGCCCCAGCATTTT. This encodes CSARDLKYSNQPQHF.

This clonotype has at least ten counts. The CDR3 DNA is TGTGCCAGCAGTGAAGCAGGATTTGGGACAGGGAATAGCAATCAGCCCCAGCATTTT. Protein product: CASSEAGFGTGNSNQPQHF. This chain joins TRBV6-1 and TRBJ1-5; 9 bases map to TRBD1. After removal of 0 bases from V and 0 bases from J, the junction contained 9 bases not matched to a gene. This CDR3 has 19 residues. Germline CDR1 is MNHNS and CDR2 is SASEGT.

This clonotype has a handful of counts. The DNA of the CDR3 is TGTGCCAGCTCATCCGCGGGGGCAGGTGGCTACACCTTC. This sequence encodes CASSSAGAGGYTF. The chain couples TRBV18 to TRBJ1-2, with D possibly matching TRBD1 (6 bases). Germline V gene data show CDR1 as KGHSH and CDR2 as LQKENI. Trimming removed 5 bases from V and 7 bases from J, with 14 bases in between. The CDR3 is made up of 13 amino acids.

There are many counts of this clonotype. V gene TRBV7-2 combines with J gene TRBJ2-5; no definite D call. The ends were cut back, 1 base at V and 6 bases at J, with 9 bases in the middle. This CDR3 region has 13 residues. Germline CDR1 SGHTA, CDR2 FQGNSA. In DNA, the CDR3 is TGTGCCAGCAGCTTAGGGGCCGTGCAGACCCAGTACTTC. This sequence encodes CASSLGAVQTQYF.

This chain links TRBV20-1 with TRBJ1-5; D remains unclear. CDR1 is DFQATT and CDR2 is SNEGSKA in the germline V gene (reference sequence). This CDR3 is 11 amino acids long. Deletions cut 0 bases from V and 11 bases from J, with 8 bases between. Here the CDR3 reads CSARDWVAQHF. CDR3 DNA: TGCAGTGCTAGAGATTGGGTCGCCCAGCATTTT.

Here the CDR3 DNA reads TGTGCCAGCTCTAAAACAGGGGACAAAAACATTCAGTACTTC. Translating it yields CASSKTGDKNIQYF. The chain uses TRBV6-1 and TRBJ2-4, with 7 bases matching TRBD1. The V gene end was trimmed by 8 bases and the J gene end by 3 bases; junction bases not matched to a gene: 7. The CDR3 contains 14 residues. Per germline, CDR1 MNHNS and CDR2 SASEGT.

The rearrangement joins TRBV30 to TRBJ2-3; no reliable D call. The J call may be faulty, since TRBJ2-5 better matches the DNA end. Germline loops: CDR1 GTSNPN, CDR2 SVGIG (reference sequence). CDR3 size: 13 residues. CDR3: CAWNWGISETQYF. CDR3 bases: TGTGCCTGGAACTGGGGTATATCAGAGACCCAGTACTTC.

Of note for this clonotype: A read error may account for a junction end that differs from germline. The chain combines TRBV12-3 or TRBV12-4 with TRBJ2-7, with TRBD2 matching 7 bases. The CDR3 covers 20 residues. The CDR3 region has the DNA TGTGCCAGCAGTTTAATTAGAGGCTCGGGGGGTCGGGCCTTCCCCTACGGGCAGTACTTC. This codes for CASSLIRGSGGRAFPYGQYF.

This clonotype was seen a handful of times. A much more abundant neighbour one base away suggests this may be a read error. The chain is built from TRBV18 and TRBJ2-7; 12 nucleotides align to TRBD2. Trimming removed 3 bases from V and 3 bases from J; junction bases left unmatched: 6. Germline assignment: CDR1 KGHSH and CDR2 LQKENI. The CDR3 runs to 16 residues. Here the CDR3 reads CASSPLAGGPVYEQYF. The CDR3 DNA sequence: TGTGCCAGCTCACCCCTAGCGGGAGGGCCTGTCTACGAGCAGTACTTC.

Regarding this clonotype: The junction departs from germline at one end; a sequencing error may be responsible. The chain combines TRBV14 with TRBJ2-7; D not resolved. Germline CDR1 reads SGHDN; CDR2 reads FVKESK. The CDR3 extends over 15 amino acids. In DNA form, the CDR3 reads TGCGCCAGCAGCCAAGAAGGTTGCAGCTCCTACGAGCAGTACTTC. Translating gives CASSQEGCSSYEQYF.

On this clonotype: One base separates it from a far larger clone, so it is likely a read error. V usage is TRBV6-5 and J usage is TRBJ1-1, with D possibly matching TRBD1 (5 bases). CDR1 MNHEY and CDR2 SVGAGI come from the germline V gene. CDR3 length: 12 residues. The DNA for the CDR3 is TGTACCAGCAGTCTCGGGGGAACTGAAGCTTTCTTT. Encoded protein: CTSSLGGTEAFF.

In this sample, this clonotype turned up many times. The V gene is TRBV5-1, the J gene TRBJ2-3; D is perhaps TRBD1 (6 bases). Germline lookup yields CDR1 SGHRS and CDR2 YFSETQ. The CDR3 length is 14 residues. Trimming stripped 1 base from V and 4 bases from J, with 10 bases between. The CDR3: CASSLTGWADTQYF. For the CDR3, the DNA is TGCGCCAGCAGCTTGACAGGGTGGGCAGATACGCAGTATTTT.

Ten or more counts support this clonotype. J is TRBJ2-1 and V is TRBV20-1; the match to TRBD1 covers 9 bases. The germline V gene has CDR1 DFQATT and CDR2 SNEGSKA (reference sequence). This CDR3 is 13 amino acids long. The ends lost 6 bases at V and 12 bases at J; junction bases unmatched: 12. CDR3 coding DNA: TGCAGTGCCCTTGAACAGGGGGCCCTTGGGCAGTTCTTC. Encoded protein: CSALEQGALGQFF.